This is a list of T cell receptor beta chains from one sample in a study of T cell repertoires in ileal Crohn's disease. Using immunoSEQ multiplex PCR, the repertoire was profiled, and TCRdb retains in-frame clones only, with some absent. The table shows around 15,000 clones, with 80% to 95% occurring only once. The sequenced sample consisted of ileal tissue. The receptors stem from an adult with Crohn's disease. CDR3s include the opening cysteine and the closing phenylalanine or tryptophan. A D gene is named only where the DNA matches it firmly. Size values are once, few and many counts, or a class for expanded clones, and some rows have none.

>TRBJ1-6|TRBD1|TRBV9|-
TGTGCCAGCAGCGTCGGACAGGTGGGTAAGAATAATTCACCCCTCCACTTT
CASSVGQVGKNNSPLHF
>TRBJ2-7|TRBD1|TRBV7-2|-
TGTGCCAGCAGCTTAAAAGGGGGACAGTACGAGCAGTACTTC
CASSLKGGQYEQYF
>TRBJ1-1|TRBD1|TRBV13|-
TGTGCCAGCAGCTTTAGAACAGGGGGAGACACTGAAGCTTTCTTT
CASSFRTGGDTEAFF
>TRBJ2-1|TRBD1|TRBV5-1|few
TGCGCCAGCAGCTTGGGTACAGGGGGCCATTCTGAGCAGTTCTTC
CASSLGTGGHSEQFF
>TRBJ1-2|-|TRBV7-9|-
TGTGCCAGCAGCTTACAGACGGACTATGGCTACACCTTC
CASSLQTDYGYTF
>TRBJ1-1|-|TRBV7-2|-
TGTGCCAGCAGCTTCGACCCTAACACTGAAGCTTTCTTT
CASSFDPNTEAFF
>TRBJ1-1|-|TRBV28|-
TGTGCCAGCAGTTTAAGGGACACTGAAGCTTTCTTT
CASSLRDTEAFF
>TRBJ1-4|-|TRBV4-2|-
TGTGCCAGCAGCCGGGGGCCAGGTCGTGAAAAACTGTTTTTT
CASSRGPGREKLFF
>TRBJ2-4|-|TRBV19|-
TGTGCCAGTAGTGACCAGTCCGCATCGGACATTCAGTACTTC
CASSDQSASDIQYF
>TRBJ1-1|TRBD1|TRBV7-9|-
TGTGCCAGCCGTAACAGGGGCACTGAAGCTTTCTTT
CASRNRGTEAFF
>TRBJ1-2|-|TRBV4-2|-
TGTGCCAGCAGCCAAGTATTAACATTGTATAGTGGCTACACCTTC
CASSQVLTLYSGYTF
>TRBJ2-5|-|TRBV5-1|-
TGCGCCAGCAGCCCGGAGGGGGCTACAGGGACCCAGTACTTC
CASSPEGATGTQYF
>TRBJ1-4|-|TRBV11-1|-
TGTGCCAGCAGCGTTGGATACGAAGGGGAAAAACTGTTTTTT
CASSVGYEGEKLFF
>TRBJ1-6|-|TRBV9|-
TGTGCCAGCAGCCCCGGCAGGGAGTATAATTCACCCCTCCACTTT
CASSPGREYNSPLHF
>TRBJ2-7|-|TRBV19|-
TGTGCCAGTAGTACGCTTAGCGGCGAGCAGTACTTC
CASSTLSGEQYF
>TRBJ1-5|-|TRBV11-2|once
TGTGCCAGCAGCTTAGATTTGAGCCAGCCCCAGCATTTT
CASSLDLSQPQHF
>TRBJ2-7|-|TRBV15|-
TGTGCCACCAGCAGACCCCCCACCAACGGCGAGCAGTACTTC
CATSRPPTNGEQYF
>TRBJ1-2|TRBD1|TRBV29-1|-
TGCAGCGTTGTGTGGACAGGGGGCGCCGGTGGCTACACCTTC
CSVVWTGGAGGYTF
>TRBJ2-2|-|TRBV5-1|-
TGCGCCAGCAGCTCCTTTGACAGGAACACCGGGGAGCTGTTTTTT
CASSSFDRNTGELFF
>TRBJ2-2|TRBD1|TRBV11-3|-
TGTGCCAGCAGCCTCGGGACAGGAAAAAACACCGGGGAGCTGTTTTTT
CASSLGTGKNTGELFF
>TRBJ2-5|-|TRBV16|once
TGTGCCAGCAGCCAATACCGTCAAGACCAAGAGACCCAGTACTTC
CASSQYRQDQETQYF
>TRBJ1-1|-|TRBV5-1|few
TGCGCCAGCAGCGAGCCGGGACGGACCATGAACACTGAAGCTTTCTTT
CASSEPGRTMNTEAFF
>TRBJ2-7|TRBD2|TRBV29-1|-
TGCAGCGTTGGTCTCCGCGGGGGGACGTACGAGCAGTACTTC
CSVGLRGGTYEQYF
>TRBJ1-1|-|TRBV7-2|-
TGTGCCAGCAGCGCGCGGGGGGTGGTCGCTGAAGCTTTCTTT
CASSARGVVAEAFF
>TRBJ2-1|-|TRBV18|-
TGTGCCAGCTCACCACCTGTCTCCTACAATGAGCAGTTCTTC
CASSPPVSYNEQFF
>TRBJ2-7|-|TRBV5-8|-
TGTGCCAGCAGCTTGGGCAGGGCAAGCTCCTACGAGCAGTACTTC
CASSLGRASSYEQYF
>TRBJ1-2|-|TRBV19|-
TGTGCCAGTAGTAGTCAGGGAGGCGGCCCTAACTATGGCTACACCTTC
CASSSQGGGPNYGYTF
>TRBJ1-2|-|TRBV6-5|-
TGTGCCAGCAGCCTATTGACAGGCTCTAACTATGGCTACACCTTC
CASSLLTGSNYGYTF
>TRBJ2-7|TRBD1|TRBV6-5|-
TGTGCCAGCATAGGGACAGGGGCCTACGAGCAGTACTTC
CASIGTGAYEQYF
>TRBJ2-7|-|TRBV25-1|-
TGTGCCAGCAGCAAAACAGGGTTAGGGCAGTACTTC
CASSKTGLGQYF
>TRBJ2-2|TRBD1|TRBV19|-
TGTGCCAGTAGTAGGACAGGTTTCACCGGGGAGCTGTTTTTT
CASSRTGFTGELFF
>TRBJ1-3|-|TRBV28|-
TGTGCCAGCAGCCCTCCTACAGGGTTCTCTGGAAACACCATATATTTT
CASSPPTGFSGNTIYF
>TRBJ1-1|-|TRBV6-1|-
TGTGCCAGCAGTGAAGGGGTTGAAGCTTTCTTT
CASSEGVEAFF
>TRBJ1-2|-|TRBV25-1|-
TGTGCCAGCAGTGACCGAAAGTATGCCCGGGGGGGCTACACCTTC
CASSDRKYARGGYTF
>TRBJ2-1|-|TRBV7-2|-
TGTGCCAGCAGCGGGGGTCACAATGAGCAGTTCTTC
CASSGGHNEQFF
>TRBJ2-2|-|TRBV29-1|-
TGCAGCGTTGAAGATTATGGGGTTTTCACCGGGGAGCTGTTTTTT
CSVEDYGVFTGELFF
>TRBJ1-1|TRBD1|TRBV5-7|-
TGTGCCAGCAGCTTCCTTAGGGACAGGGCATCGGACACTGAAGCTTTCTTT
CASSFLRDRASDTEAFF
>TRBJ2-3|-|TRBV6-5|few
TGTGCCAGCAGCCCAAGGCATCAGACGGGCGATACGCAGTATTTT
CASSPRHQTGDTQYF
>TRBJ2-5|-|TRBV7-2|-
TGTGCCAGCAGCCGCACATCGAGTACACTCCAAGAGACCCAGTACTTC
CASSRTSSTLQETQYF
>TRBJ1-6|-|TRBV18|once
TGTGCCAGCTCACCACCCTCTGTGGACCTCTATAATTCACCCCTCCACTTT
CASSPPSVDLYNSPLHF
>TRBJ1-2|TRBD1|TRBV6-5|-
TGTGCCAGCAGCGCCGACAGGGCCCGCGGCTACACCTTC
CASSADRARGYTF
>TRBJ2-4|-|TRBV10-3|-
TGTGCCATCAGATCGTGGCACCTTCTCTACGAGGGGAACATTCAGTACTTC
CAIRSWHLLYEGNIQYF